Here is one T cell receptor beta chain with its context. Its antigen is undetermined. The CDR3 is 15 amino acids. The germline gives CDR1 MGHRA, CDR2 YSYEKL. V gave up 3 bases and J gave up 0 bases, with 11 bases separating them. Only in-frame clones appear in the TCRdb table, and some are missing; sequencing was by immunoSEQ multiplex PCR. The table lists about 93,000 clones, under 95% of them singletons. This specimen belongs to a study of OX40 agonist ivuxolimab in advanced cancers. Study-wide results and caveats: Clones of CD4+ and CD8+ blood T cells grew by week 6 at doses of 0.1 to 3.0 mg/kg.

This material consisted of CD4+ or CD8+ T cells sorted from blood, taken in a trial of the OX40 agonist ivuxolimab. This chain uses TRBV4-1 with TRBJ1-2; D not certain. The origin of this receptor is an adult with an advanced solid tumor such as melanoma, head and neck, liver or kidney cancer. The CDR3 nucleotides are TGCGCCAGCAGCCAGTCACCCGGGCCTAACTATGGCTACACCTTC. Its translation: CASSQSPGPNYGYTF.